This entry lists 24 T cell receptor beta chains sequenced from one sample in a study of T cell responses to AZD1222 COVID-19 vaccine (dated by TCRdb to the early 2020s). The method was the immunoSEQ multiplex PCR assay. Not all clones reach the TCRdb copy of this immuneACCESS table, which keeps in-frame sequences only. Checked studies attribute under half of the gap to unresolved V genes and leave the rest unexplained. The sample yields some 150,000 clones; more than 85% were counted once. 1.5% to 2% of the sample comes from the top ten. The intended sense of this specimen's time point label: baseline before first vaccination. The source was peripheral blood, collected on day 0 of AZD1222 vaccination. Every receptor here comes from an adult in good health.

The genes are TRBV19 and TRBJ2-1; D is ambiguous. The CDR3 runs 15 residues. The V gene's germline CDR1 is LNHDA and CDR2 SQIVND (reference sequence). Trimming took off 3 bases at V and 0 bases at J, with 9 bases between the two ends. The CDR3 DNA reads TGTGCCAGTAGTATTACGGTTAGCTCCTACAATGAGCAGTTCTTC. This codes for CASSITVSSYNEQFF.

V gene TRBV28 combines with J gene TRBJ1-2; 11 nucleotides match TRBD1. The CDR3 length is 16 residues. V lost 3 bases and J lost 8; bases outside the gene matches: 11. Germline-derived CDR1 and CDR2 are MDHEN and SYDVKM. The CDR3 sequence is CASSFVGQGAIRGYTF. The CDR3 nucleotides read TGTGCCAGCAGTTTCGTAGGACAGGGGGCAATAAGGGGCTACACCTTC.

The J gene is TRBJ2-7, the V gene TRBV4-3, with TRBD2 identical over 7 bases. CDR3 size: 18 residues. V shed 3 bases, J shed 1 base, and the junction held 15 bases outside the gene matches. Germline loops: CDR1 LGHNA, CDR2 YSLEER. The CDR3 loop is CASSQILMTSRESYEQYF. For the CDR3, the DNA is TGCGCCAGCAGCCAGATCTTAATGACTAGCCGAGAGTCCTACGAGCAGTACTTC.

V gene TRBV12-5 combines with J gene TRBJ1-1; D is possibly TRBD1 (5 bases). This CDR3 spans 16 amino acids. Trimming removed 0 bases at V and 1 base at J, with 12 bases between. Looked up from germline, CDR1 is LGHNT and CDR2 is FRNRAP. The CDR3 spells CASGLVVAQGNTEAFF. The CDR3 DNA follows: TGTGCTAGTGGTTTGGTCGTGGCTCAGGGGAACACTGAAGCTTTCTTT. Based on the CDR3 plus reference TRBV12-5 and TRBJ1-1, the full variable domain is DARVTQTPRHKVTEMGQEVTMRCQPILGHNTVFWYRQTMMQGLELLAYFRNRAPLDDSGMPKDRFSAEMPDATLATLKIQPSEPRDSAVYFCASGLVVAQGNTEAFFGQGTRLTVV.

This clone appeared a single time. The gene calls are TRBV3-1 (or the pseudogene TRBV3-2) and TRBJ1-2; D ambiguous. Germline assignment: CDR1 LGHDT and CDR2 YNNKEL (reference sequence). The CDR3 consists of 12 residues. V dropped 5 bases and J dropped 4 bases, with 8 bases sitting between them. CDR3 DNA sequence: TGTGCCAGCAGCGAAAAAAGCTATGGCTACACCTTC. This sequence encodes CASSEKSYGYTF.

The CDR3 sequence is CASTEALGANTEAFF. The CDR3 coding sequence is TGCGCCAGCACCGAGGCACTGGGGGCGAACACTGAAGCTTTCTTT. The rearrangement uses TRBV5-1 and TRBJ1-1, with a tentative D call TRBD1 (6 bases). The CDR3 runs to 15 residues. CDR1 is SGHRS and CDR2 is YFSETQ in the germline V gene. With 6 bases removed from V and 1 base from J, the gap between germline ends came to 16 bases.

The table lists this clone with a count of one. The chain couples TRBV7-2 to TRBJ2-7; D is ambiguous. V gave up 2 bases and J gave up 4 bases, with 15 bases separating them. This CDR3 has 15 residues. CDR1 and CDR2 (germline): SGHTA, FQGNSA. The CDR3 DNA follows: TGTGCCAGCAGCTTATGGGCGGATGCATCATACGAGCAGTACTTC. This codes for CASSLWADASYEQYF. Full variable domain (outside the CDR3, taken from reference TRBV7-2 and TRBJ2-7): GAGVSQSPSNKVTEKGKDVELRCDPISGHTALYWYRQSLGQGLEFLIYFQGNSAPDKSGLPSDRFSAERTGGSVSTLTIQRTQQEDSAVYLCASSLWADASYEQYFGPGTRLTVT.

This clone came up once. The chain employs TRBV9 and TRBJ1-3, with 7 bases matching TRBD1. V was clipped by 3 bases and J by 0 bases; unmatched bases: 3. This CDR3 has 15 residues. CDR1 SGDLS and CDR2 YYNGEE come from the germline V gene. Here the CDR3 reads CASSATGSSGNTIYF. CDR3 sequence (DNA): TGTGCCAGCAGCGCGACAGGGTCCTCTGGAAACACCATATATTTT.

A word on this clone: At one end the junction does not follow the germline gene, possibly because of a read error. The chain couples TRBV6-1 to TRBJ1-6; D is ambiguous. The CDR3 sequence is 19 residues long. Looked up from germline, CDR1 is MNHNS and CDR2 is SASEGT. The DNA of the CDR3 is TGTGCCAGCAGCGAAGCTATAGGGTGGGCGAGGTCCTATAATTCACCCCTCCACTTT. Translation gives CASSEAIGWARSYNSPLHF.

This sequence joins TRBV5-6 and TRBJ1-5; D possibly corresponds to TRBD1 (6 bases). Trimming removed 6 bases from V and 1 base from J, with 17 bases in between. The CDR3 length is 16 residues. Germline V gene lookup returns CDR1 SGHDT and CDR2 YYEEEE. This CDR3 is CASKDGGDSSNQPQHF. Written as DNA, the CDR3 is TGTGCCAGCAAGGATGGGGGCGATTCGAGCAATCAGCCCCAGCATTTT.

The chain uses TRBV27 and TRBJ1-1; D is uncertain. The ends were cut back, 6 bases at V and 11 bases at J, with 22 bases in the middle. Germline CDR1 MNHEY, CDR2 SMNVEV (reference sequence). This CDR3 is 14 amino acids long. For the CDR3, the DNA is TGTGCCAGCAGGCGGCCCGGTTCCCGGGAGGCGGCTTTCTTT. This sequence encodes CASRRPGSREAAFF.

V usage is TRBV21-1 and J usage is TRBJ1-2; no check of the table's D call, TRBD1, against the DNA was made. TRBV21-1 is classified as a pseudogene. The CDR3 covers 16 residues. The DNA for the CDR3 is TGTGCCAGCAGCAAAGCGCTTTGGACAGGGGGTCATGGCTACACCTTC. It codes for CASSKALWTGGHGYTF.

This clone was seen once. The V call is TRBV7-2, the J call TRBJ2-1; 10 bases map to TRBD2. The CDR3 has 17 amino acids. The ends lost 0 bases at V and 1 base at J; junction bases unmatched: 3. Germline CDR1 reads SGHTA; CDR2 reads FQGNSA. CDR3 sequence reads: CASSLATLAGSYNEQFF. DNA of the CDR3: TGTGCCAGCAGCTTAGCAACACTAGCGGGATCCTACAATGAGCAGTTCTTC.

The V and J genes are TRBV10-3 and TRBJ1-2; no firm D call. This CDR3 is 11 amino acids long. Germline loops: CDR1 ENHRY, CDR2 SYGVKD. Trimming shortened V by 8 bases and J by 8 bases, and 12 bases separated the two germline ends. The DNA for the CDR3 is TGTGCCATCTATGGTGGGTCAGGCTACACCTTC. This encodes CAIYGGSGYTF.

This chain links TRBV7-2 with TRBJ1-5; D not resolved. The CDR3 has 13 residues. V was shortened by 0 bases and J by 6 bases, with 6 bases between the two germline ends. From germline, CDR1 is SGHTA and CDR2 FQGNSA. CDR3 sequence: CASSLARFQPQHF. The CDR3 DNA reads as TGTGCCAGCAGCTTAGCCCGTTTTCAGCCCCAGCATTTT.

Comments on this clone: Other DNA sequences within the sample encode an identical CDR3. The chain links TRBV4-2 to TRBJ2-3; 11 positions match TRBD2. The CDR3 runs 16 residues. The V segment lost 1 base and the J segment 0 bases; nucleotides outside the gene matches: 0. Germline lookup yields CDR1 LGHNA and CDR2 YNFKEQ. The CDR3 sequence is CASSQGLAGSTDTQYF. The CDR3 DNA follows: TGTGCCAGCAGCCAAGGACTAGCGGGAAGCACAGATACGCAGTATTTT.

J is TRBJ1-5 and V is TRBV6-2 or TRBV6-3; 12 bases agree with TRBD1. Germline V gene data show CDR1 as MNHEY and CDR2 as SVGEGT. This CDR3 spans 19 amino acids. The junction had 18 bases not matched to a gene; V was cut back by 6 bases and J by 6 bases. The CDR3 here is CASSPTPLPGTGGGQPQHF. CDR3 nucleotides: TGTGCCAGCAGCCCGACTCCCCTCCCCGGGACAGGGGGCGGTCAGCCCCAGCATTTT.

V usage is TRBV28 and J usage is TRBJ2-3, with D tentatively TRBD1 (5 bases). Germline assignment: CDR1 MDHEN and CDR2 SYDVKM. The V end lost 7 bases, the J end lost 1 base, and 15 bases lay between the germline ends. There are 15 residues in the CDR3. This CDR3 is CASTDGREGTDTQYF. CDR3 DNA sequence: TGTGCCAGCACGGACGGCAGGGAAGGCACAGATACGCAGTATTTT.

This chain connects TRBV5-1 to TRBJ1-5, with unresolved D. V lost 4 bases, J lost 4 bases, and 12 bases lay in between. Germline V CDR1 and CDR2: SGHRS, YFSETQ. This CDR3 is built from 14 residues. The CDR3 loop reads CASSTGLQNQPQHF. The CDR3 DNA follows: TGCGCCAGCAGCACGGGCCTTCAGAATCAGCCCCAGCATTTT.

V usage is TRBV18 and J usage is TRBJ2-3; 7 bases fit TRBD2. CDR3 length equals 15 residues. Trimming took 6 bases from V and 0 from J; bases not matched to a gene: 6. The germline gives CDR1 KGHSH, CDR2 LQKENI. CDR3: CASSPLADSTDTQYF. DNA for the CDR3: TGTGCCAGCTCGCCGCTAGCGGACAGCACAGATACGCAGTATTTT.

The chain links TRBV7-2 to TRBJ1-1; D gene unclear. V was shortened by 0 bases and J by 5 bases, with 10 bases between the two germline ends. The CDR3 contains 14 residues. Germline CDR1 is SGHTA and CDR2 is FQGNSA. Here the CDR3 DNA reads TGTGCCAGCAGCTTAGCGAAGGGAGGGACTGAAGCTTTCTTT. As protein: CASSLAKGGTEAFF.

The chain recombines TRBV2 with TRBJ1-2; D might be TRBD1 (6 bases). The V gene lost 4 bases and the J gene lost 5 bases, with 35 bases spanning the gap. CDR3 length: 21 residues. Germline CDR1 and CDR2: SNHLY and FYNNEI. The CDR3 is CASSVLRRGRDTKGDTYGYTF. The CDR3 nucleotides are TGTGCCAGCAGTGTGCTCAGAAGGGGCCGGGACACCAAGGGAGATACTTATGGCTACACCTTC.

The V call is TRBV12-5, the J call TRBJ2-2; the match to TRBD1 covers 9 bases. The J segment lost 6 bases and the V segment lost 5 bases, leaving 4 bases of the junction unmatched. CDR1 is LGHNT, CDR2 FRNRAP, per germline. The CDR3 runs to 14 residues. The DNA of the CDR3 is TGTGCTAGTGGTAGGACAGGGGTATCCGGGGAGCTGTTTTTT. It translates to CASGRTGVSGELFF.

Written as DNA, the CDR3 is TGTGCCAGCAGCTCCACGAGGGCTTACAATGAGCAGTTCTTC. Translated: CASSSTRAYNEQFF. The chain combines TRBV11-3 with TRBJ2-1; tentatively, D is TRBD2 (5 bases). Germline V gene data show CDR1 as SGHNT and CDR2 as YENEEA. The length of the CDR3 is 14 residues. V was cut by 4 bases and J by 4 bases, with 11 bases left in between.